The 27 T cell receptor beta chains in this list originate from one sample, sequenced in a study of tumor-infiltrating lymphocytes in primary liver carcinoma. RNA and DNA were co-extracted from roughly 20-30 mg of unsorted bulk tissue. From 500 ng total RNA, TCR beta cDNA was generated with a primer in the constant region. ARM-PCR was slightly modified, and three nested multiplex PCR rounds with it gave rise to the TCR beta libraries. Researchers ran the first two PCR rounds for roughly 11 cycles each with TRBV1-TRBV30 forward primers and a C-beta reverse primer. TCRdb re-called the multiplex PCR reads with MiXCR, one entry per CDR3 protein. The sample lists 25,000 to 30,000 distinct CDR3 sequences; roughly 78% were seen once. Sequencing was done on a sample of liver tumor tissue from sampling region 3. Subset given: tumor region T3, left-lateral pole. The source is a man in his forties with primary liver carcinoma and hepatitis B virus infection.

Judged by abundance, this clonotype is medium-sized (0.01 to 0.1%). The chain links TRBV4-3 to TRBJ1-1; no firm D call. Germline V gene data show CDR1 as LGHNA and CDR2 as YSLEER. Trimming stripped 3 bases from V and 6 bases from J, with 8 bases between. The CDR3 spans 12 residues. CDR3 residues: CASSQERSEAFF. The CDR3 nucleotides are TGCGCCAGCAGCCAGGAACGGTCTGAAGCTTTCTTT.

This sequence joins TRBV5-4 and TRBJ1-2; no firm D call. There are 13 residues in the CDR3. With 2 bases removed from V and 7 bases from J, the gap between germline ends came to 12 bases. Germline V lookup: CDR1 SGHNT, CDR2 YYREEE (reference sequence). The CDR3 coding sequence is TGTGCCAGCAGCTTTGTGTGCGACTGTGGCTACACCTTC. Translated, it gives CASSFVCDCGYTF.

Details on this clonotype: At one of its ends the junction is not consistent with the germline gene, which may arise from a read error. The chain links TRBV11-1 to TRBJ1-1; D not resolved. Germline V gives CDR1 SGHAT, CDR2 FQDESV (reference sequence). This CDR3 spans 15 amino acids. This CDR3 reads CVSNAGLSMITEPFF. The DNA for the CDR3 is TGTGTCAGCAACGCCGGACTCAGTATGATCACTGAACCTTTCTTT.

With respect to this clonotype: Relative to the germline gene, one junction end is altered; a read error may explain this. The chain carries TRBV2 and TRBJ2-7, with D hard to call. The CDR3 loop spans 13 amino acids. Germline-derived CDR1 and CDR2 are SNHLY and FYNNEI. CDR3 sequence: CANSDGTSYEQYF. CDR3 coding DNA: TGTGCCAACAGTGATGGTACCTCCTATGAGCAGTACTTC.

The CDR3 nucleotides read TGCGCCAGCAGCCCACTCGATAACAGCAACAATGAGCAGTTCTTC. Translation gives CASSPLDNSNNEQFF. V and J are TRBV4-1 and TRBJ2-1, with D unclear. Trimming stripped 4 bases from V and 5 bases from J, with 15 bases between. Germline V gives CDR1 MGHRA, CDR2 YSYEKL. This CDR3 is built from 15 residues.

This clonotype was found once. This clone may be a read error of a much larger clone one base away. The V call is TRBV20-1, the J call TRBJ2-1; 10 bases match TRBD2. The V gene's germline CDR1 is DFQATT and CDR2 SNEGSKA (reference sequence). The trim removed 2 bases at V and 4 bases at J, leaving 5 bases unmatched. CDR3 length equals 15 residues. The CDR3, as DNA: TGCAGTGCTAGATCTAGCGGGAGTCATTACAATGAGCAGTTCTTC. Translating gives CSARSSGSHYNEQFF.

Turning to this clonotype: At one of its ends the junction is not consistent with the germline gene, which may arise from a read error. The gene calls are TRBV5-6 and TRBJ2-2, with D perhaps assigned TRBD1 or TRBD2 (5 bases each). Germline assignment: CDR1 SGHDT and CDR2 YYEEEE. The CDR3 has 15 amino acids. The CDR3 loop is CASSPGFANTRELPF. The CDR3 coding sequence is TGTGCCAGCAGCCCAGGGTTCGCGAACACCAGGGAGCTGCCATTT.

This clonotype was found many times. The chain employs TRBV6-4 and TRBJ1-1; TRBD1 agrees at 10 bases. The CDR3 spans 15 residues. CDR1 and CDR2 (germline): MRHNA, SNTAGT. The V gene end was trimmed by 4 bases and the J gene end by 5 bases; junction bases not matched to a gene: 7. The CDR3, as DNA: TGTGCCAGCAGTGCCGACAGGGGGCGAAGGACTGAAGCTTTCTTT. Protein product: CASSADRGRRTEAFF.

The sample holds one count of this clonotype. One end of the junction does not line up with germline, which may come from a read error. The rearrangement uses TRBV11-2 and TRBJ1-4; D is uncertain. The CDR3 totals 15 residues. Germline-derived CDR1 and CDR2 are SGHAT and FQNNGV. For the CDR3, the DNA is TGTGCCTGCGGCTTAGACGGGTTCGCTAATGAAAAACCGTTTTTT. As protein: CACGLDGFANEKPFF.

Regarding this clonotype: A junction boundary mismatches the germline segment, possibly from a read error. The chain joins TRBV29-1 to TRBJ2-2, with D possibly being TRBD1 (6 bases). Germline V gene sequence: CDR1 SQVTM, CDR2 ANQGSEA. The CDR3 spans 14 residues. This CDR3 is CRVRDNRIAGELSF. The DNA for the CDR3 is TGCAGAGTTCGGGACAATAGGATCGCCGGGGAGCTGTCTTTT.

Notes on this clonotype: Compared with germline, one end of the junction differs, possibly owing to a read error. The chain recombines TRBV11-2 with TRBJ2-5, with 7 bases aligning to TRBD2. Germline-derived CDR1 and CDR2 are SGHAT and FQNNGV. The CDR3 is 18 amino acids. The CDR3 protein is CGSSIDPWSSGRGETQYF. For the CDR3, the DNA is TGTGGCAGCAGCATAGATCCGTGGTCTAGCGGAAGAGGAGAGACCCAGTACTTC.

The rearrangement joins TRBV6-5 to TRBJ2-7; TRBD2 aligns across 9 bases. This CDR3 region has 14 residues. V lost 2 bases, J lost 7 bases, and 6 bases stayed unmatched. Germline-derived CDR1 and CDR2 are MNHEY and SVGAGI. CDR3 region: CASSYAGGLGEQYF. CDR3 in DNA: TGTGCCAGCAGTTACGCGGGAGGGCTAGGAGAGCAGTACTTC.

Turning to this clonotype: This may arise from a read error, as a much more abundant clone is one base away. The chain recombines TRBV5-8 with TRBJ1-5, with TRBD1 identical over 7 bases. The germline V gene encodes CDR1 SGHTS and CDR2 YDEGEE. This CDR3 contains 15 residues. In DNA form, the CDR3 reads TGTGCCAGCGGCTCCCTTCGAGGGGGCAATCACCCCCAGCATTTT. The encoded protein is CASGSLRGGNHPQHF. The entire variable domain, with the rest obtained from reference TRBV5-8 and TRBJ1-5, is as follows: EAGVTQSPTHLIKTRGQQATLRCSPISGHTSVYWYQQALGLGLQFLLWYDEGEERNRGNFPPRFSGRQFPNYSSELNVNALELEDSALYLCASGSLRGGNHPQHFGDGTRLSIL.

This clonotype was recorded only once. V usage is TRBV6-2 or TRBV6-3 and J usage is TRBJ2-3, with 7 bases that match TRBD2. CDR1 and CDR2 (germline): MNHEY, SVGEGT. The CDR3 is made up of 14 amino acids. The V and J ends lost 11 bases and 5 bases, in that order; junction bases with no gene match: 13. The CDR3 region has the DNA TGTGCCGGAGTCTCTAGAGGGAGGGGAGATACGCAGTATTTT. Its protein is CAGVSRGRGDTQYF.

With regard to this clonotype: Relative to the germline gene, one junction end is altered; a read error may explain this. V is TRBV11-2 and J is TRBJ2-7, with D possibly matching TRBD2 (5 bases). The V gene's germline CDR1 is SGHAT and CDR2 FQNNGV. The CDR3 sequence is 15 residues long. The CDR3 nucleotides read TGTGCCGGCAGCTTAGAGTTCGGGATCTCTGGCGAGCAATACTTC. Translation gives CAGSLEFGISGEQYF.

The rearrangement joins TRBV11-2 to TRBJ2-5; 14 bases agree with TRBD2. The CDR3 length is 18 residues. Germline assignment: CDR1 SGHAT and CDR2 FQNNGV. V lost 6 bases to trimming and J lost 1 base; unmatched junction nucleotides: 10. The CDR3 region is CASSNTGTSGRSQETQYF. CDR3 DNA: TGTGCCAGCAGTAACACTGGGACTAGCGGGAGATCCCAAGAGACCCAGTACTTC.

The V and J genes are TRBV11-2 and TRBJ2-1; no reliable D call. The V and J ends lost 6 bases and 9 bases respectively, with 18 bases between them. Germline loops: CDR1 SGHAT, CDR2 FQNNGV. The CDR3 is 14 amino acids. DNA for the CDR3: TGTGCCAGCAGTTTATACAGCCTAGTTAGTGAGCAGTTCTTC. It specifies CASSLYSLVSEQFF.

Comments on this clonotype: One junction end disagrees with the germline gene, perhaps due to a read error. The DNA for the CDR3 is TGTGCCAGCAGCCAAGAGAAGGGGGTATCAGATGCGCAGTATTTT. Translated: CASSQEKGVSDAQYF. The chain links TRBV4-2 to TRBJ2-3; D might be TRBD1 (6 bases). This CDR3 is 15 amino acids long. CDR1 is LGHNA, CDR2 YNFKEQ, per germline.

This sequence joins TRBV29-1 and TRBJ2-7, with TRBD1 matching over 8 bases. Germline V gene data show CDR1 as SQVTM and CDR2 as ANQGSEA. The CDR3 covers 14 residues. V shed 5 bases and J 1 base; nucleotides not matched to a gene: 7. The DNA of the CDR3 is TGCAGCGTTTTTCAGGGGGCTTCATCCTACGAGCAGTACTTC. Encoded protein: CSVFQGASSYEQYF.

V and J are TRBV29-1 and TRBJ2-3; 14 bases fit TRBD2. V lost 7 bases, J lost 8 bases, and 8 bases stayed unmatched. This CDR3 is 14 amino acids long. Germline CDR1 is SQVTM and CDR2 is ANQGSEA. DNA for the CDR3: TGCAGCGCTATGGGACTAGCGGGAGATGTTACGCAGTATTTT. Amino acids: CSAMGLAGDVTQYF.

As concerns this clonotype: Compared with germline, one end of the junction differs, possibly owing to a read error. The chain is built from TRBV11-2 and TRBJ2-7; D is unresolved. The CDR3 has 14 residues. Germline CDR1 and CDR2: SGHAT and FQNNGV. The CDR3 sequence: CANSLDPGGWKQYF. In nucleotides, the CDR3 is TGTGCCAACAGCTTAGATCCTGGTGGATGGAAGCAGTACTTC.

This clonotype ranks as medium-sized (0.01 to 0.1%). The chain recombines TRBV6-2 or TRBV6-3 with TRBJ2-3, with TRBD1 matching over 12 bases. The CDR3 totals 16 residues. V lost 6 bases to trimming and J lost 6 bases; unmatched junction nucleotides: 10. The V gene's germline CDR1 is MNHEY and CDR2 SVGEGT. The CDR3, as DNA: TGTGCCAGCAGCTTCGTGGGACAGGGGGCAATGGATACGCAGTATTTT. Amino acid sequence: CASSFVGQGAMDTQYF.

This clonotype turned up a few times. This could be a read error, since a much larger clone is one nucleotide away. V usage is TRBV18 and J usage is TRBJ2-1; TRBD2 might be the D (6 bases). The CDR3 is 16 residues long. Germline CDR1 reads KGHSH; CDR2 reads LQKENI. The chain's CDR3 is CTSSPSSSGRNNEQFF. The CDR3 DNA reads TGTACCAGCTCACCAAGTTCCTCAGGGAGGAACAATGAGCAGTTCTTC.

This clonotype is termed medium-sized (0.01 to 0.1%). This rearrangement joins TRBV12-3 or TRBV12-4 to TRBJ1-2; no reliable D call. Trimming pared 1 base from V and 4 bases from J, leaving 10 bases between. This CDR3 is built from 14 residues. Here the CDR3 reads CASSLEPTSYGYTF. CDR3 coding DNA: TGTGCCAGCAGTTTAGAACCGACAAGCTATGGCTACACCTTC.

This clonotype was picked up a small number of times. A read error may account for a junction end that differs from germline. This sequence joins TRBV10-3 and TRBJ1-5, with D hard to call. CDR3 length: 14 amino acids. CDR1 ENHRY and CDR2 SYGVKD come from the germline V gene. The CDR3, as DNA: TGTGTCATCAGTGAGTATGAGGGCAATCAGTCCCAGCATTTT. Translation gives CVISEYEGNQSQHF.

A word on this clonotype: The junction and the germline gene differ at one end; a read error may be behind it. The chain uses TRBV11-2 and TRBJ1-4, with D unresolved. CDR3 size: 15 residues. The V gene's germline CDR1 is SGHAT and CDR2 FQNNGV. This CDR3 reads CASSLDMFANEKLFF. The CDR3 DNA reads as TGTGCCAGCAGCTTAGACATGTTCGCTAATGAAAAGCTGTTTTTT. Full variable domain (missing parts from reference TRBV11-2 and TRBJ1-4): EAGVAQSPRYKIIEKRQSVAFWCNPISGHATLYWYQQILGQGPKLLIQFQNNGVVDDSQLPKDRFSAERLKGVDSTLKIQPAKLEDSAVYLCASSLDMFANEKLFFGSGTQLSVL.

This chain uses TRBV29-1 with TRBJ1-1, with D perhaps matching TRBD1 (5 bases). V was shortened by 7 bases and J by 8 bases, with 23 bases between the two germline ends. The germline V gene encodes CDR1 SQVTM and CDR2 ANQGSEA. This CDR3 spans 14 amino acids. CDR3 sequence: CSGEGTPSSPEAFF. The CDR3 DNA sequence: TGCAGCGGTGAGGGGACGCCGTCATCGCCCGAAGCTTTCTTT. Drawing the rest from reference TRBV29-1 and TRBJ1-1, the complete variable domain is SAVISQKPSRDICQRGTSLTIQCQVDSQVTMMFWYRQQPGQSLTLIATANQGSEATYESGFVIDKFPISRPNLTFSTLTVSNMSPEDSSIYLCSGEGTPSSPEAFFGQGTRLTVV.